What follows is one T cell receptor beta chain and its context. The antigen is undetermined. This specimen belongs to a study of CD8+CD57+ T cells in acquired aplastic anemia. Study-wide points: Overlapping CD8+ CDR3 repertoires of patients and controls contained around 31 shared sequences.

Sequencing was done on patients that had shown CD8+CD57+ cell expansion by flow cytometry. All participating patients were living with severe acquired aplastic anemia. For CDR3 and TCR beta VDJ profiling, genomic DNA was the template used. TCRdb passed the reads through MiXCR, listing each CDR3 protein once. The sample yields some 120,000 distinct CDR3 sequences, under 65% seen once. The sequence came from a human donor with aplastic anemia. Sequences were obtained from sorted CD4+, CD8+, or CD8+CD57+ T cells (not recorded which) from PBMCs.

The CDR3 is CSARDREDYEQYF. The CDR3 DNA follows: TGCAGTGCTAGGGACCGGGAGGACTACGAGCAGTACTTC. The chain carries TRBV20-1 and TRBJ2-7; 7 positions match TRBD2. Germline V CDR1 and CDR2: DFQATT, SNEGSKA (reference sequence). The CDR3 consists of 13 residues. V was pared by 3 bases and J by 3 bases, with 5 bases of the junction left unmatched.